The sequence of this TCR beta chain was determined in a study of CD8 T cells in ankylosing spondylitis (dated by TCRdb to between 2016 and 2019). The study in broad terms: The study profiled T cell receptor beta repertoires in healthy donors and ankylosing spondylitis patients to find disease-linked TCR variants. The full study cohort was made up of about two dozen ankylosing spondylitis patients and 108 healthy donors. Peripheral blood was sampled, and synovial fluid was also collected from ankylosing spondylitis patients.

CDR1 and CDR2, per the germline V gene, are SQVTM and ANQGSEA. V is clipped by 6 bases and J by 3 bases, and the sequence between their germline boundaries is 18 bases long. Including cysteine and phenylalanine, the CDR3 has 15 amino acids. Only the CDR3 region is kept as DNA, spanning 45 bases read in frame from base 1. This clonotype came up a few times. No cognate antigen has been identified for it. One base away there is no much larger clone; base qualities are not given. Beyond this particular receptor, the publication reports: Some motif variants were previously reported in synovial fluid and blood of reactive arthritis patients, suggesting common disease-initiation mechanisms. The disease-linked clones were reported to be significantly enriched in matched synovial fluid samples from ankylosing spondylitis patients. In peripheral blood, the disease-linked clones were found at relatively low frequencies and had a CD8+ phenotype. A TCR beta motif made up of fewer than 10 highly homologous amino acid variants appeared to be characteristic of blood from ankylosing spondylitis patients.

Instrument on record: Illumina HiSeq 2500. Quantitative 5'-RACE with molecular barcodes was used to prepare TCR beta libraries. On the authors' methods: A new computational method, built on a probabilistic model of VDJ rearrangement, was used to identify disease-linked TCR variants. TCRdb cleaned the public reads at Q25 with fastp, built clones with MiXCR and kept in-frame beta chains. A single entry per CDR3 protein holds the most common genes and DNA from its merged rows. These V and J calls originate from TCRdb's pipeline instead of the authors' own analysis. A total of 200,000 to 300,000 distinct CDR3 sequences appear in this sample, around 7.8% of them only once. Of the sample, over 6.5% falls within the top ten clones.

Material: blood, either unsorted or a sorted T cell fraction (not recorded which). The TCR was taken from a male donor with ankylosing spondylitis or in good health (not recorded which). The chain is assembled from TRBV29-1 and TRBJ2-1; the D gene is possibly TRBD1, with 6 bases matching. The DNA sequence follows: TGCAGCGTAGGGGAACAGGGACGAAGCTACAATGAGCAGTTCTTC. Its protein product is CSVGEQGRSYNEQFF.